This T cell receptor beta chain was identified during a study of identical twins' blood T cells. About the study: Approximately 50 million reads covered about six alpha-chain and about six beta-chain libraries.

This CDR3 is 15 amino acids long. Germline CDR1 reads DFQATT; CDR2 reads SNEGSKA (reference sequence). Germline trimming cut 5 bases from V and 2 bases from J; bases unmatched to any gene: 5. MiXCR, applied by TCRdb to the 5' RACE reads, yields one record per CDR3 protein. The table shows 350,000 to 400,000 distinct CDR3 sequences, with about 28% occurring only once. The TCR comes from a woman between 18 and 50 years old in good health. The V gene is TRBV20-1, the J gene TRBJ2-3, with 12 bases lining up with TRBD2. The sample consisted of PBMCs. The CDR3 region has the DNA TGCAGTGCTCCGACTAGCGGGGGCCTCACAGATACGCAGTATTTT. Translating it yields CSAPTSGGLTDTQYF.